This T cell receptor (beta chain) was identified in a study of long-term antiretroviral therapy in people with HIV. On this clone itself: Its antigen is not known.

Survey-level resolution applied to immunoSEQ assay v3.0. Generated by immunoSEQ multiplex PCR, the TCRdb table keeps only in-frame clones and is missing some. The table has approximately 18,000 clones, roughly three quarters seen once. The content of samples before DNA extraction was about 0.9-11 million cryopreserved PBMC. The germline CDR1 and CDR2 sequences are MGHRA and YSYEKL. The CDR3 sequence is 15 residues long. The ends were cut back, 0 bases at V and 9 bases at J, with 18 bases in the middle. Regarding the study as a whole: Despite increasing after ART, diversity remained lower than that of transplant donor controls.

This TCR was sampled from a woman aged 40-49 years with HIV. The genes are TRBV4-1 and TRBJ2-7; TRBD1 or TRBD2 may be the D gene (6 bases each). The sample consisted of unsorted PBMCs, taken 2.3 years after starting antiretroviral therapy. CDR3 region: CASSQDRGQTARQYF. DNA of the CDR3: TGCGCCAGCAGCCAAGACCGGGGGCAGACCGCACGGCAGTACTTC.